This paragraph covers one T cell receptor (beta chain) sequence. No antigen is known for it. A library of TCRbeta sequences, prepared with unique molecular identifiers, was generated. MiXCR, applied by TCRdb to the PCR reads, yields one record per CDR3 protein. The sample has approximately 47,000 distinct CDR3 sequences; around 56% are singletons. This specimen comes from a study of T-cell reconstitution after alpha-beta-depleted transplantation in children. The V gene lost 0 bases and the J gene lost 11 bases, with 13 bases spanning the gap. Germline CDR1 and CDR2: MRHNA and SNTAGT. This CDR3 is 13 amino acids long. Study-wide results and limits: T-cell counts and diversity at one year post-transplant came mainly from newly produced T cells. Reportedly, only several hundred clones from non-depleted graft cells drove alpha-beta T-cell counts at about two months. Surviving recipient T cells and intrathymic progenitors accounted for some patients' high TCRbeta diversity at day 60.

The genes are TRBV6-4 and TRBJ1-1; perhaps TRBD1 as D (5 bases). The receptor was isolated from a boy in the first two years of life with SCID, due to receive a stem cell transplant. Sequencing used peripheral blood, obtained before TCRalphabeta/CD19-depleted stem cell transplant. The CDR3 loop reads CASSDSGTHGAFF. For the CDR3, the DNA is TGTGCCAGCAGTGACTCTGGGACCCATGGGGCTTTCTTT.